This T cell receptor (beta chain) was obtained from a study of blood T cell repertoires in COVID-19. Study background: COVID-19 samples from acute and convalescent phases originated in the United States, Italy and Spain. PBMCs, B-cell-depleted T cells, or T cells provided the cDNA or gDNA that made up the material.

In the study's own analysis: Amplification from reference gene primers served as the basis for estimated nucleated cell counts. Data came from immunoSEQ multiplex PCR; TCRdb stores just in-frame clones and leaves some out. The V and J calls and clone size come from that table; D and trimming were worked out from the DNA. The table lists some 670,000 clones, about nine tenths of them singletons. V was shortened by 0 bases and J by 6 bases, with 11 bases between the two germline ends. In germline, CDR1 is SGDLS, CDR2 YYNGEE. There are 14 residues in the CDR3. Sequenced sample: peripheral blood. The sequence was collected from a woman between 18 and 30 years old with acute or convalescent COVID-19. The chain uses TRBV9 and TRBJ2-3; possibly TRBD1 for D (5 bases). This CDR3 reads CASSVVPGLDTQYF. In nucleotides, the CDR3 is TGTGCCAGCAGCGTAGTTCCAGGGCTGGATACGCAGTATTTT.